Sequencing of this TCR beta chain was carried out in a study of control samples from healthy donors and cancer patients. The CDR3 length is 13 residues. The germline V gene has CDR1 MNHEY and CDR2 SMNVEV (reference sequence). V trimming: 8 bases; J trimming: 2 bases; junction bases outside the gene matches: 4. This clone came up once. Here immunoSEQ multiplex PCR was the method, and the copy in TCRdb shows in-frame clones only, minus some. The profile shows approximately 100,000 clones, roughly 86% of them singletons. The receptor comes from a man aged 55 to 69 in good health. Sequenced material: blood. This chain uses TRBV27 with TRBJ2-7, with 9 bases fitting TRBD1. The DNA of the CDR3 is TGTGCCAGCGGATGGGACAGGGCCTACGAGCAGTACTTC. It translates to CASGWDRAYEQYF.